This T cell receptor beta chain was recovered during a study of Graves' ophthalmopathy and Graves' hyperthyroidism. Study summary: Stable hyperthyroidism referred to disease that showed no ophthalmopathy within 18 months of follow-up. Study results and limitations: Most expanded clonotypes from thyroid (those above 0.001 frequency) were also found in blood. Built on 13 signatures, a model told ophthalmopathy apart from stable hyperthyroidism with around 90% sensitivity and 81.08% specificity.

Investigators amplified TCR beta CDR3 regions from RNA transcripts. HTBI primers primed a first-round RT-PCR, and a second-round multiplex PCR followed. TCRdb reanalysed the multiplex PCR reads using MiXCR and keeps one entry per CDR3 protein. The table lists 560,000 or so distinct CDR3 sequences, under 40% of them singletons. J lost 3 bases, V lost 0 bases, and 8 bases had no gene match. The CDR3 loop spans 17 amino acids. In germline, CDR1 is DFQATT, CDR2 SNEGSKA (reference sequence). Of note for this clonotype: The antigen is undetermined.

Clinical symptoms, serum thyroxine, TRAb, thyroid ultrasound and orbital computed tomography determined diagnosis. Sequencing used peripheral blood or thyroid tissue (not recorded which). This sequence was found in an adult man with Graves' hyperthyroidism. The chain recombines TRBV20-1 with TRBJ2-3, with TRBD2 identical over 11 bases. The DNA of the CDR3 is TGCAGTGCTAGAGATACGGCTAGCGGGGGGTTGACAGATACGCAGTATTTT. Residues: CSARDTASGGLTDTQYF.